The next 6 T cell receptor beta chains were all read from a single sample in a study of shared clonotypes between healthy human individuals. Profiled with immunoSEQ multiplex PCR; TCRdb holds only in-frame clones, not every one. The table shows roughly 2.6 million clones, with 85% to 95% occurring only once. Specimen: naive CD4+ T cells sorted from blood. Subset denoted: CD45RA+ positively selected. These receptor sequences come from a man aged 18 to 29 in good health.

This chain links TRBV10-3 with TRBJ2-3; 8 positions agree with TRBD2. With 3 bases clipped from V and 1 base from J, the junction kept 6 bases outside the gene matches. CDR3 length: 16 residues. Germline values: CDR1 ENHRY, CDR2 SYGVKD. This CDR3 reads CAISEQAGARTDTQYF. CDR3 coding DNA: TGTGCCATCAGTGAACAAGCGGGAGCACGCACAGATACGCAGTATTTT.

The chain recombines TRBV19 with TRBJ2-7, with D possibly called TRBD1 or TRBD2 (5 bases each). The germline V gene encodes CDR1 LNHDA and CDR2 SQIVND (reference sequence). V lost 3 bases, J lost 3 bases, and 15 bases lay in between. This CDR3 contains 15 residues. CDR3 protein: CASSMGRNGVYEQYF. The CDR3 bases are TGTGCCAGTAGTATGGGACGGAATGGGGTCTACGAGCAGTACTTC.

The gene calls are TRBV5-1 and TRBJ2-5, with 9 bases lining up with TRBD1. Germline V gives CDR1 SGHRS, CDR2 YFSETQ. CDR3 length: 14 amino acids. The ends lost 5 bases at V and 5 bases at J; junction bases unmatched: 7. This CDR3 reads CASSAGQGWETQYF. CDR3 bases: TGCGCCAGCAGTGCCGGACAGGGGTGGGAGACCCAGTACTTC.

The gene calls are TRBV7-6 and TRBJ2-1; no reliable D call. The germline CDR1 and CDR2 sequences are SGHVS and FNYEAQ. The CDR3 extends over 13 amino acids. Trimming took 5 bases from V and 3 from J, leaving 8 bases between them. The CDR3 sequence is CASSISGYNEQFF. The CDR3, as DNA: TGTGCCAGCAGCATCTCGGGCTACAATGAGCAGTTCTTC.

This clone has only a few counts. V gene TRBV30 combines with J gene TRBJ1-6; the D gene is possibly TRBD1 (5 bases). V lost 1 base and J lost 9, with 16 bases in between. Germline loops: CDR1 GTSNPN, CDR2 SVGIG (reference sequence). This CDR3 region has 15 residues. The CDR3 DNA reads as TGTGCCTGGAGTGGGGGCAGGGCCACCTCTTCACCCCTCCACTTT. The encoded protein is CAWSGGRATSSPLHF.

V is TRBV5-4 and J is TRBJ2-1; a possible D gene is TRBD1 (7 bases). CDR3 length: 17 residues. The germline gives CDR1 SGHNT, CDR2 YYREEE (reference sequence). V was shortened by 0 bases and J by 0 bases, with 13 bases between the two germline ends. CDR3 in amino acids: CASSLVQGGGSYNEQFF. The DNA for the CDR3 is TGTGCCAGCAGCTTGGTTCAGGGGGGAGGCTCCTACAATGAGCAGTTCTTC. The full variable domain, in which reference TRBV5-4 and TRBJ2-1 provide the parts outside the CDR3, is ETGVTQSPTHLIKTRGQQVTLRCSSQSGHNTVSWYQQALGQGPQFIFQYYREEENGRGNFPPRFSGLQFPNYSSELNVNALELDDSALYLCASSLVQGGGSYNEQFFGPGTRLTVL.